This note documents a single T cell receptor beta chain sequence. Its binding antigen is unknown. There are no base qualities to consult, and no much larger clone falls within one base. The sample belongs to a study of blood T cell repertoires in COVID-19 (dated by TCRdb to 2019 to 2021). Broadly, across the study: Collaborator samples came from the United States, Italy and Spain and covered acute and convalescent phases of COVID-19. The material from the prospective study consisted of cDNA or gDNA derived from T cells, B-cell-depleted T cells, or PBMCs. Subjects who had been exposed to COVID-19, were actively infected with it, or had recovered from it provided the deeply sampled blood TCRbeta repertoires that made up the dataset. The repertoires were made available in a free public database intended to serve as a resource for research on the immune response to SARS-CoV-2. Samples were obtained from the ongoing ImmuneRACE study (first 160 participants) and from over 1,000 subjects provided by 6 global collaborators. Nearly every sample came with metadata listing a de-identified subject ID, COVID-19 status, age in years and sex. HLA class I and class II types, where available, came from metadata supplied by the sample provider rather than from assay-based typing. General conclusions and limits of the study: How much clinical and demographic metadata was included differed by source and by participant, and the metadata was provided uncurated.

Each collaborating institution followed its own protocols to collect whole blood in K2EDTA tubes. For TCRbeta analysis, collaborators shipped samples in one of three forms: frozen whole blood, isolated PBMCs, or DNA extracted from either of those sample types. The immunoSEQ Assay, a bias-controlled multiplex PCR, was used to amplify TCRbeta CDR3 regions from genomic DNA. On the study's bioinformatics: Within the assay, amplification of reference gene primers was used to estimate how many nucleated cells each sample contained. Sequence reads were collapsed and filtered to measure the absolute abundance of every unique TCRbeta CDR3 rearrangement. Productive Simpson clonality was computed per sample as the square root of Simpson's diversity index over productive rearrangements. TCRdb provides this immuneACCESS table in a form limited to in-frame rearrangements. Some clones are lacking; in checked studies, under half of them reflect an unresolved V gene, and why the rest are absent is not known. The V and J calls and clone size come from that table; D and trimming were worked out from the DNA. Across this sample there are fewer than 60,000 clones, with 80% to 90% seen only once. The ten largest make up roughly 13% of the sample.

From a lookup of the germline V gene, CDR1 and CDR2 are MGHRA and YSYEKL. CDR3 length: 15 amino acids, cysteine to phenylalanine. Solely the CDR3 DNA is kept, with 45 bases framed from the first base. Trimming takes 9 bases from V and 5 bases from J, and the germline ends sit 22 bases apart. The sequence derives from a human donor with active COVID-19. The donor label of this sample is uncertain. The chain is encoded by TRBV4-1 joined to TRBJ1-1; a tentative D match to TRBD1 spans 5 bases. The sample comprised peripheral blood. For the CDR3, the sequence is CASPTVFEGRTEAFF. The nucleotides read TGCGCCAGTCCAACTGTCTTTGAGGGGAGGACTGAAGCTTTCTTT.